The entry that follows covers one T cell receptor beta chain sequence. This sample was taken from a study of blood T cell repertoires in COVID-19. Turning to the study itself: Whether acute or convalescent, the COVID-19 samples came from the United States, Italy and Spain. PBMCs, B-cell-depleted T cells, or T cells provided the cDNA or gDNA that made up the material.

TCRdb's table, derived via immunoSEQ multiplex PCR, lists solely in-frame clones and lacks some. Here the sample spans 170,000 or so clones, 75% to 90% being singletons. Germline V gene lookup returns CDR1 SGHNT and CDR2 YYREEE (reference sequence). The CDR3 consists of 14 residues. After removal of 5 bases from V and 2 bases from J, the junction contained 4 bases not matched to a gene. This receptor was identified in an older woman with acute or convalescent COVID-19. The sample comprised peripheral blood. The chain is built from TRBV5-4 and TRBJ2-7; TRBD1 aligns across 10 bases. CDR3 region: CASRPGTGAYEQYF. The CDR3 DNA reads TGTGCCAGCAGGCCCGGGACAGGGGCCTACGAGCAGTACTTC.